The rows below give T cell receptor beta chains drawn from one sample of a study of blood T cell repertoires in COVID-19. Sequenced by immunoSEQ multiplex PCR; TCRdb stores in-frame clones only, minus some. The sample has around 250,000 clones; 80% to 90% are singletons. The specimen sequenced was PBMCs or T cells enriched from blood (not recorded which). The source is a woman in her forties or fifties who had recovered from COVID-19. The CDR3 runs from the conserved cysteine through the conserved F or W. The D gene is left open where the match is weak. Only some rows state a clone size, as once, few, many or a class for expanded clones.

abundance,d_gene,len,j_gene,v_gene,CDR3nt,CDR3aa
.,TRBD2,22,TRBJ2-5,TRBV10-2,TGCGCCAGCAGTGAGTCGAAGCGTTTGTCAACTAGCGGGACCGGTAGGGTTGAGACCCAGTACTTC,CASSESKRLSTSGTGRVETQYF
.,.,15,TRBJ2-1,TRBV5-4,TGTGCCAGCAGCATGTCCATAGCCCAATCCAATGAGCAGTTCTTC,CASSMSIAQSNEQFF
.,TRBD2,16,TRBJ2-5,TRBV18,TGTGCCAGCTCACCTCGGACTAGCGGGAGCGGAGAGACCCAGTACTTC,CASSPRTSGSGETQYF
.,.,14,TRBJ1-1,TRBV7-9,TGTGCCAGCAGCCCCTCGGGAGGACACACTGAAGCTTTCTTT,CASSPSGGHTEAFF
few,TRBD1,13,TRBJ1-5,TRBV29-1,TGCAGCGTACTGACAGGGGGCAGCCAGCCCCAGCATTTT,CSVLTGGSQPQHF
.,TRBD2,18,TRBJ2-1,TRBV27,TGTGCCAGCAGTTTACGACCCCCCAAGCGGGAGGTCTACAATGAGCAGTTCTTC,CASSLRPPKREVYNEQFF
.,TRBD1,14,TRBJ2-3,TRBV7-9,TGTGCTGTCCACTTTCAGGGGGCGCGCGATACGCAGTATTTT,CAVHFQGARDTQYF
.,.,15,TRBJ2-2,TRBV9,TGTGCCAGCAGCGTTATACCTAGTTTTACCGGGGAGCTGTTTTTT,CASSVIPSFTGELFF
.,.,16,TRBJ2-2,TRBV7-8,TGTGCCAGCAGCTTAGTAATAAACAGCAACACCGGGGAGCTGTTTTTT,CASSLVINSNTGELFF
.,TRBD1,15,TRBJ2-6,TRBV2,TGTGCCAGTCGGGACAGGAATTATGGGGCCAACGTCCTGACTTTC,CASRDRNYGANVLTF